The sequence of this T cell receptor beta chain was determined in a study of blood T cells in healthy people across ages. Regarding the study as a whole: PBMCs were not sorted, which prevented a conclusive comparison of naive versus antigen-experienced cells.

This clonotype appeared a few times. Its target is unknown. A J-beta primer mix and a sample-barcoded 5' primer were used in a second PCR of about 7 to 12 cycles. Using its own MiXCR run on the 5' RACE reads, TCRdb lists one record per CDR3 protein. Among 2 million or so distinct CDR3 sequences listed, about 49% were seen once. V dropped 2 bases and J dropped 12 bases, with 17 bases sitting between them. Germline V gene data show CDR1 as MNHEY and CDR2 as SMNVEV (reference sequence). The CDR3 is made up of 13 amino acids. The people who gave samples were healthy Caucasians from Russia, aged about 6 to 100.

This chain joins TRBV27 and TRBJ2-7; D is unclear. The TCR sequence derives from a woman aged 40 to 50 in good health. Sequencing input: blood. The CDR3 is CASSLKGISALYF. In nucleotides, the CDR3 is TGTGCCAGCAGTTTAAAGGGAATCTCAGCTTTGTACTTC.